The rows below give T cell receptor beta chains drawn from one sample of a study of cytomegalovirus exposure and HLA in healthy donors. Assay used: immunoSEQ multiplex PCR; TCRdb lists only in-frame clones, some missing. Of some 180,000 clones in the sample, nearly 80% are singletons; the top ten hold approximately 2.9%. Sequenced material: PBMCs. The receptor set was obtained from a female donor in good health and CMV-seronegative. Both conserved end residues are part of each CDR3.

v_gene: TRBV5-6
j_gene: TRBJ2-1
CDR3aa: CASRELAGGTYNEQFF

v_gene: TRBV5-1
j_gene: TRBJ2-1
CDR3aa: CASSLDLAVREQFF

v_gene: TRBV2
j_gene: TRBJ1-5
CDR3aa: CASSVRQRAGNQPQHF

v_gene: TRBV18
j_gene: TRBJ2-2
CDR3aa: CASSPSGLSNGELFF

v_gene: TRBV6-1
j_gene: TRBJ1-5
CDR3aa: CASSAREVNQPQHF

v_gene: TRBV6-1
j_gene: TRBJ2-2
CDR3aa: CASSQTGSTGELFF

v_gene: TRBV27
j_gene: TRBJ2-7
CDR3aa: CASSLDGDAYEQYF

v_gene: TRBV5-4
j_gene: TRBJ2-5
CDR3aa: CASSPGGGRRETQYF

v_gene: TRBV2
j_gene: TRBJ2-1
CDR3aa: CASKRTSGSYNEQFF

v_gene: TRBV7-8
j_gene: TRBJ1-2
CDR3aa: CASSAGQNYGYTF

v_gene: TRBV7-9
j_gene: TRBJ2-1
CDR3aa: CSSSLPSGLAGSGDEQFF

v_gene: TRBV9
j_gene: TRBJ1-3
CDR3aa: CASSVVGGLGNTIYF

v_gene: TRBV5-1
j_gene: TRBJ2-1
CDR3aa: CASSTRGQGEYNEQFF

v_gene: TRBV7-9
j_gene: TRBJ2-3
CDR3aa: CSSSSLTGVITDTQYF

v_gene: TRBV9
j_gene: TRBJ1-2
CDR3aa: CASSRRDATLDGYTF

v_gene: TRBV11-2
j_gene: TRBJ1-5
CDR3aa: CASSSPGSNQPQHF

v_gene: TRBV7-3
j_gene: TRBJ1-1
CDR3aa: CASSLIGGNTEAFF

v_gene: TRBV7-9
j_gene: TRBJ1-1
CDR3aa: CSSSTRTGMVEAFF

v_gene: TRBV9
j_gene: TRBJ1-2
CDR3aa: CASSQPPTGTGGYTF

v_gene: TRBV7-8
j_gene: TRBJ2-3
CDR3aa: CASSPPGQGAADTQYF

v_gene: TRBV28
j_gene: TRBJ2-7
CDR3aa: CASASGATYEQYF

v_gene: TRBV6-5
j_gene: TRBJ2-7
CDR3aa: CASSQGTAYGQYF

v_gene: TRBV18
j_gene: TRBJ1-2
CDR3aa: CASTPTQGEGYTF

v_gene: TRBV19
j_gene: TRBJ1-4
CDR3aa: CASSISATNEKLFF

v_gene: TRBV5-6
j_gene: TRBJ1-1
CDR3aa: CASSLVGRYEAFF

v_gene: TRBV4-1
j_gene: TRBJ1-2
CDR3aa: CASSQTGTRKGYTF

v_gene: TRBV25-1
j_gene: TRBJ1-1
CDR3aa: CASGDRGRTEAFF

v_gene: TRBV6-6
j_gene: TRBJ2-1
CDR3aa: CASYDGTSGSWYEQFF

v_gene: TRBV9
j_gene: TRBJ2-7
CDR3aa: CASSKTGIEQYF

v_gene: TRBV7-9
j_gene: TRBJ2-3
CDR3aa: CAGVLAGSTDTQYF

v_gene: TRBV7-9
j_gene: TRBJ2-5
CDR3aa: CASSLQGIQETQYF

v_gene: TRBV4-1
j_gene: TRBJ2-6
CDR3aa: CASSQETVGGGANVLTF

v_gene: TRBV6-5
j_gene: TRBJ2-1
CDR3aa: CASSYSQAFVYEQFF

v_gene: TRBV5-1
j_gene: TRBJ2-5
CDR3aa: CASTPPLAAQAETQYF

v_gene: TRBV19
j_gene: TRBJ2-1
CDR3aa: CASSPHSYNEQFF

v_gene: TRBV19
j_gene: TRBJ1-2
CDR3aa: CASSPGDYGYTF

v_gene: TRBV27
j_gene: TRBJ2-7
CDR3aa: CASRGLAGGISYEQYF

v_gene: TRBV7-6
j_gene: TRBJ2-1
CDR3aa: CASSPRTGEPYNEQFF

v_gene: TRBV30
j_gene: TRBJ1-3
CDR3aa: CAWSVIGRLGNTIYF

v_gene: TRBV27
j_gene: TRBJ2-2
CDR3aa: CASSDSPQGVLFF

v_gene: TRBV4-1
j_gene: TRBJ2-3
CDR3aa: CASTRAPHSTDTQYF

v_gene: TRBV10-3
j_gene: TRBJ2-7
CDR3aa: CAISDARGQSYEQYF

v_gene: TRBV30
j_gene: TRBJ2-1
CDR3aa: CAWSLGDWAYNEQFF

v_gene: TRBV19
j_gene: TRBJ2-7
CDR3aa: CASSEGLAGGSSYEQYF

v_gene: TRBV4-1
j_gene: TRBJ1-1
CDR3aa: CASSQDPGATEAFF

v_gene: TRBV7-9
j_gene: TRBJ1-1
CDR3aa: CSSSLFAGGNTEAFF

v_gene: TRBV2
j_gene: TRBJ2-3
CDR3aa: CASSRAGGTPRTDTQYF

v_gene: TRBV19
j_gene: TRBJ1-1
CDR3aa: CASTFFAGRMNTEAFF

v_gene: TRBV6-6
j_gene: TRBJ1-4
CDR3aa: CASSYRDEKLFF

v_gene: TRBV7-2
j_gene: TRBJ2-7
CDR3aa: CASSLEGAFEQYF

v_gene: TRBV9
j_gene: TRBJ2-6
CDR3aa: CASSVAGAGANVLTF

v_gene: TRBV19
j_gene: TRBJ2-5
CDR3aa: CASRSRGQETQYF

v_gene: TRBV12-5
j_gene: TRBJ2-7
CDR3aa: CASGLRLAGYEQYF

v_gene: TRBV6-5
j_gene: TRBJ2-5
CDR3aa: CASKGTGGTQYF

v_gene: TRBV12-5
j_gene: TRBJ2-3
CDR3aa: CASGSPPGVRADTQYF